Listed below are T cell receptor beta chains from one sample, sequenced in a study of shared clonotypes between healthy human individuals. TCRdb keeps only in-frame clones here, not all; method: immunoSEQ multiplex PCR. Altogether around 940,000 clones are present, less than 85% being singletons, with the ten largest covering 1.5%. The sample taken for sequencing was memory CD4+ T cells sorted from blood. Receptors were obtained from a young man in good health. Each CDR3 is given with its conserved first and last residue. D genes are given only for firm matches. Rows may omit the clone size; those that give it use once, few, many or a size class.

v_gene	d_gene	j_gene	abundance	len	CDR3nt	CDR3aa
TRBV19	-	TRBJ1-3	-	14	TGTGCCAGCGGGGGCAGGGCAGATGAAAACACCATATATTTT	CASGGRADENTIYF
TRBV19	-	TRBJ1-6	-	15	TGTGCCAGTAGTTCTCCGAGCTCCTATAATTCACCCCTCCACTTT	CASSSPSSYNSPLHF
TRBV11-2	TRBD1	TRBJ2-5	-	15	TGTGCCAGCAGCTTAGTGAGGGGGCCCTGGGAGACCCAGTACTTC	CASSLVRGPWETQYF
TRBV9	-	TRBJ2-6	-	19	TGTGCCAGCAGCTCAAGGGTGGCCCTATCCACAGGTGGGGCCAACGTCCTGACTTTC	CASSSRVALSTGGANVLTF
TRBV30	TRBD1	TRBJ2-5	once	15	TGTGCCTGGAGTCCCACAGGGGTCCCACAAGAGACCCAGTACTTC	CAWSPTGVPQETQYF
TRBV5-6	TRBD1	TRBJ2-7	-	13	TGTGCCAGCAGTTCGGGACAGACCTACGAGCAGTACTTC	CASSSGQTYEQYF
TRBV20-1	-	TRBJ2-3	-	11	TGCAGTGCTAGAGGGAAGGATACGCAGTATTTT	CSARGKDTQYF
TRBV5-1	TRBD2	TRBJ2-3	-	16	TGCGCCAGCAGCTTCGGGACTAGCGGGGGGACAGATACGCAGTATTTT	CASSFGTSGGTDTQYF
TRBV18	-	TRBJ2-1	-	13	TGTGCCAGCTCATTTAATAGGGACAATGAGCAGTTCTTC	CASSFNRDNEQFF
TRBV11-2	-	TRBJ2-2	-	13	TGTGCCAGCTACTTACCAAACACCGGGGAGCTGTTTTTT	CASYLPNTGELFF
TRBV11-2	-	TRBJ2-2	few	17	TGTGCCAGCAGCTTAACGCGGGCCCCGCGCGGCCCCGGGGAGCTGTTTTTT	CASSLTRAPRGPGELFF
TRBV5-4	-	TRBJ2-7	-	18	TGTGCCAGCAGCCCCGGAGGTCGGGGATTTAGCTCAAGCTACGAGCAGTACTTC	CASSPGGRGFSSSYEQYF
TRBV6-4	-	TRBJ2-2	once	15	TGTGCCAGCCCACGGTCCGGGGCTAGAACCGGGGAGCTGTTTTTT	CASPRSGARTGELFF
TRBV4-2	-	TRBJ1-1	-	14	TGTGCCAGCAGCCAAGATTACGGGTACACTGAAGCTTTCTTT	CASSQDYGYTEAFF
TRBV27	TRBD1	TRBJ2-5	-	16	TGTGCCAGCAGTTTCTCGGGACAGGGGGCGCGAGAGACCCAGTACTTC	CASSFSGQGARETQYF
TRBV5-1	-	TRBJ2-7	-	12	TGCGCCAGCAGCTCACAGGCGTCTGAGCAGTACTTC	CASSSQASEQYF
TRBV7-9	-	TRBJ1-4	-	16	TGTGCCAGCAGCTTAGGGCAGTTGGCGACTAATGAAAAACTGTTTTTT	CASSLGQLATNEKLFF
TRBV5-1	TRBD2	TRBJ2-5	-	14	TGCGCCAGCAGCTCCGCGGGGGACCGAGAGACCCAGTACTTC	CASSSAGDRETQYF
TRBV5-1	TRBD1	TRBJ2-2	few	14	TGCGCCAGCAGCGTGGGACAGGGGCCCGGGGAGCTGTTTTTT	CASSVGQGPGELFF
TRBV2	-	TRBJ1-2	-	14	TGTGCCAGCAGTGAATCGTGGGGGCTGGGCGGCTACACCTTC	CASSESWGLGGYTF
TRBV5-1	-	TRBJ1-3	-	12	TGCGCCAGCAGCTTGGCCGGGGACACCATATATTTT	CASSLAGDTIYF
TRBV6-5	-	TRBJ2-2	few	10	TGTGCCAGCAGTGCCGGGGAGCTGTTTTTT	CASSAGELFF
TRBV6-1	TRBD1	TRBJ1-2	-	14	TGTGCCAGCAGACCGGGACAGCAAACCTATGGCTACACCTTC	CASRPGQQTYGYTF
TRBV29-1	-	TRBJ2-7	once	13	TGCAGCGTTGTAGTCGGGAGCTCCTACGAGCAGTACTTC	CSVVVGSSYEQYF
TRBV6-1	-	TRBJ1-6	once	15	TGTGCCAGCACCGAAATTCAGGGAGGGAATTCACCCCTCCACTTT	CASTEIQGGNSPLHF
TRBV5-5	-	TRBJ2-5	-	12	TGTGCCAGCAGCGGGACACAAGAGACCCAGTACTTC	CASSGTQETQYF
TRBV5-4	-	TRBJ1-1	-	14	TGTGCCAGCAGCTTGGGGGCGGGGGCGCTTGAAGCTTTCTTT	CASSLGAGALEAFF
TRBV30	-	TRBJ2-7	-	14	TGTGCCTGGAGCCACAAGGGGGGGCCGTTTGAGCAGTACTTC	CAWSHKGGPFEQYF
TRBV4-2	TRBD1	TRBJ1-3	-	15	TGTGCCAGCAGCCAGGACAGGGGGCCCGGAAACACCATATATTTT	CASSQDRGPGNTIYF
TRBV7-2	-	TRBJ2-1	-	14	TGTGCCAGCAGCTTAGATAGCGGTTACAATGAGCAGTTCTTC	CASSLDSGYNEQFF
TRBV29-1	TRBD1	TRBJ2-7	-	14	TGCAGCGTTGGTCCACAGGGGGTCTCCTACGAGCAGTACTTC	CSVGPQGVSYEQYF
TRBV13	-	TRBJ2-7	once	15	TGTGCCAGCAGCCTGATAGGCGTTCCGACGGGGGAGCAGTACTTC	CASSLIGVPTGEQYF